The TCR beta chain described here comes from a study of blood T cell repertoires in COVID-19 (dated by TCRdb to about 2020). Some background on the complete study: The collaborator samples originated in the United States, Italy and Spain and spanned the acute and convalescent phases of COVID-19. The material from the prospective study consisted of cDNA or gDNA derived from T cells, B-cell-depleted T cells, or PBMCs. Deeply sampled blood TCRbeta repertoires from subjects exposed to, actively infected with, or recovered from COVID-19 were included in the dataset. The repertoires were made available in a free public database intended to serve as a resource for research on the immune response to SARS-CoV-2. Samples were obtained from the ongoing ImmuneRACE study (first 160 participants) and from 1,200 or so subjects provided by 6 global collaborators. A de-identified subject ID, COVID-19 status, age in years and sex were almost always included in the sample metadata. Where HLA class I and class II types were available, the types were taken from metadata supplied by the sample provider, not from assay-based typing. Study-wide findings and limitations: Clinical and demographic metadata were provided uncurated, with the amount varying by source and participant.

The cysteine opens and the phenylalanine closes a CDR3 of 16 amino acids. The read is trimmed to its CDR3 DNA, 48 bases read in frame from base 1. V is clipped by 6 bases and J by 6 bases, and the sequence between their germline boundaries is 20 bases long. As encoded in the germline V gene (reference sequence), CDR1 is MNHEY while CDR2 is SMNVEV. In the prospective study, participants were roughly 18 to 95 years old, resided in 24 geographic areas of the United States, and were enrolled through a virtual design. To assign participants to cohorts, the prospective study relied on clinical history that participants themselves reported in a screening survey and a study questionnaire. A participant counted as exposed if, within 2 weeks of entering the study, that participant had been in contact with someone who had a PCR-confirmed or clinician-diagnosed COVID-19 case. Each participant in the prospective study had whole blood, serum and a nasopharyngeal or oropharyngeal swab collected by mobile phlebotomists. Participants in the prospective study had the option to provide additional blood draws and questionnaires over an approximately 2-month period. Before DNA extraction, blood samples from the prospective study were shipped at room temperature or frozen.

TCRbeta CDR3 regions were amplified from genomic DNA by means of the immunoSEQ Assay, a bias-controlled multiplex PCR. The authors processed their data as follows. The number of nucleated cells in each sample was estimated by amplification of reference gene primers within the assay. To quantify the absolute abundance of each unique TCRbeta CDR3 rearrangement, sequence reads were collapsed and filtered. For each sample, productive Simpson clonality was calculated as the square root of Simpson's diversity index across productive rearrangements. The table was pulled from immuneACCESS by TCRdb, which kept in-frame rearrangements only. Such tables lose some clones; where checked, under half of the loss comes from unresolved V genes, and the rest has no known cause. V and J calls and clone size are as listed in that table; D and trimming were resolved from the DNA. The sample table shows roughly 320,000 clones, and 85% to 95% are seen once. Jointly, the top ten make up 3.9% of the sample.

In this sample, this clone turned up a few times. What this receptor recognizes is not known. Base qualities were left out, and no much larger clone turns up one base away. The sequence is built from TRBV27 and TRBJ2-2, with TRBD2 as a weak D call on 6 bases. The sequenced sample was PBMCs or T cells enriched from blood (not recorded which). The origin of this receptor is a woman in her thirties who had been exposed to COVID-19. The CDR3 amino acid sequence is: CASSRRLDPFAGELFF. The DNA sequence reads TGTGCCAGCAGCCGAAGACTAGACCCTTTCGCCGGGGAGCTGTTTTTT.